The 13 T cell receptor beta chains reported below all come from one sample, sequenced in a study of T cells in Graves' hyperthyroidism and ophthalmopathy (dated by TCRdb to about 2019). Library preparation employed multiplex PCR. Sequenced on an Illumina HiSeq 2000. The TCR beta CDR3 regions were amplified from RNA transcripts. The TCR CDR3 was subjected to a first round of RT-PCR using the HTBI primer set and the Qiagen OneStep RT-PCR kit. TCRdb trimmed public reads at Q25 via fastp, called clones via MiXCR and kept in-frame beta chains. Rows with one shared CDR3 protein collapse into an entry with the most common genes and DNA. A total of approximately 600,000 distinct CDR3 sequences appear in this sample, around 15% of them only once. The ten most abundant clones make up approximately 3.9% of the sample. The sample taken for sequencing was blood. The source is a woman aged 25 to 39 with Graves' hyperthyroidism.

The chain combines TRBV9 with TRBJ2-1; 7 bases fit TRBD2. Germline V gene data show CDR1 as SGDLS and CDR2 as YYNGEE. This CDR3 contains 15 residues. V gave up 0 bases and J gave up 6 bases; unmatched junction bases: 6. CDR3: CASSVAAGELNEQFF. In nucleotides, the CDR3 is TGTGCCAGCAGCGTAGCGGCGGGAGAACTCAATGAGCAGTTCTTC.

There are a few counts of this clonotype. The V and J genes are TRBV12-3 or TRBV12-4 and TRBJ2-2; the match to TRBD2 covers 15 bases. The length of the CDR3 is 17 residues. Losses at the gene ends were 6 bases for V and 5 bases for J; bases not matched to a gene: 7. The CDR3 DNA reads TGTGCCAGCAGGGGACTAGCGGGAGGCCCAGGGACCGGGGAGCTGTTTTTT. This translates into CASRGLAGGPGTGELFF.

In regard to this clonotype: With a much larger clone just one base away, this may be a read error. The gene calls are TRBV27 and TRBJ2-3; 7 bases agree with TRBD1. The V gene's germline CDR1 is MNHEY and CDR2 SMNVEV (reference sequence). The CDR3 has 14 amino acids. The CDR3 reads CANSWGTELDTQYF. For the CDR3, the DNA is TGTGCCAACAGTTGGGGGACAGAATTAGATACGCAGTATTTT.

This clonotype was counted many times. The V gene is TRBV29-1, the J gene TRBJ2-3; 8 bases are a match to TRBD1. The V and J ends lost 6 bases and 3 bases, in that order; junction bases with no gene match: 5. The length of the CDR3 is 13 residues. Germline CDR1 and CDR2: SQVTM and ANQGSEA. This CDR3 reads CSVEGQDTDTQYF. Written as DNA, the CDR3 is TGCAGCGTCGAGGGACAGGATACAGATACGCAGTATTTT.

In its sample, this clonotype was seen many times. This rearrangement joins TRBV12-3 or TRBV12-4 to TRBJ2-3; D not resolved. The CDR3 is 13 amino acids. Trimming shortened V by 10 bases and J by 4 bases, and 15 bases separated the two germline ends. Here the CDR3 reads CATLLRPADTQYF. For the CDR3, the DNA is TGTGCCACCCTTTTAAGACCCGCAGATACGCAGTATTTT.

The rearrangement joins TRBV7-2 to TRBJ2-2; TRBD2 matches at 7 bases. The CDR3 runs to 16 residues. V dropped 3 bases and J dropped 3; count of bases not matched to a gene: 7. Germline CDR1 SGHTA, CDR2 FQGNSA. The CDR3 region has the DNA TGTGCCAGCAGCTTGGGAGCTAGCGGCTACACCGGGGAGCTGTTTTTT. This translates into CASSLGASGYTGELFF. Filled out from reference TRBV7-2 and TRBJ2-2, the complete variable domain reads GAGVSQSPSNKVTEKGKDVELRCDPISGHTALYWYRQSLGQGLEFLIYFQGNSAPDKSGLPSDRFSAERTGGSVSTLTIQRTQQEDSAVYLCASSLGASGYTGELFFGEGSRLTVL.

J is TRBJ2-1 and V is TRBV5-4, with 7 bases fitting TRBD1. The germline CDR1 and CDR2 sequences are SGHNT and YYREEE (reference sequence). The V gene end was trimmed by 4 bases and the J gene end by 4 bases; junction bases not matched to a gene: 8. This CDR3 has 15 amino acids. DNA of the CDR3: TGTGCCAGCAGCCCCCCGGGACAGAAATACAATGAGCAGTTCTTC. Amino acids: CASSPPGQKYNEQFF.

This clonotype appeared many times. This chain links TRBV2 with TRBJ2-7; weak D call: TRBD1 (5 bases). V dropped 7 bases and J dropped 6 bases, with 16 bases sitting between them. Germline CDR1 and CDR2: SNHLY and FYNNEI. There are 13 residues in the CDR3. CDR3 sequence: CASNNQGWGEQYF. The CDR3 nucleotides are TGTGCCAGCAATAATCAGGGCTGGGGCGAGCAGTACTTC.

This clonotype showed up just a few times. The chain carries TRBV30 and TRBJ1-6, with a tentative D call TRBD1 (5 bases). Trimming removed 6 bases at V and 3 bases at J, with 12 bases between. The germline CDR1 and CDR2 sequences are GTSNPN and SVGIG (reference sequence). The CDR3 is made up of 14 amino acids. The CDR3 loop reads CACLQGSYNSPLHF. The CDR3 DNA sequence: TGTGCCTGCCTTCAGGGCAGCTATAATTCACCCCTCCACTTT.

This clonotype was picked up many times. The gene calls are TRBV15 and TRBJ1-5; the match to TRBD1 covers 7 bases. Germline CDR1 is LNHNV and CDR2 is YYDKDF (reference sequence). The V segment lost 3 bases and the J segment 3 bases; nucleotides outside the gene matches: 14. This CDR3 is built from 18 residues. CDR3 amino acids: CATSRGTGVAAINQPQHF. The DNA of the CDR3 is TGTGCCACCAGCAGGGGCACAGGGGTAGCCGCAATCAATCAGCCCCAGCATTTT.

This clonotype was seen at least ten times. The chain employs TRBV6-1 and TRBJ2-3; D gene ambiguous. Germline lookup yields CDR1 MNHNS and CDR2 SASEGT. V was shortened by 2 bases and J by 2 bases, with 8 bases between the two germline ends. CDR3 size: 14 residues. This CDR3 reads CASSEWGTTDTQYF. In DNA, the CDR3 is TGTGCCAGCAGTGAATGGGGTACCACAGATACGCAGTATTTT.

This clonotype came up many times. The chain recombines TRBV12-3 or TRBV12-4 with TRBJ2-7; D is possibly TRBD1 or TRBD2 (5 bases each). This CDR3 has 14 amino acids. V gave up 3 bases and J gave up 1 base, with 10 bases separating them. Written as DNA, the CDR3 is TGTGCCAGCAGTTTGGGGGAGATATCCTACGAGCAGTACTTC. Translation gives CASSLGEISYEQYF.

As concerns this clonotype: Being one base from a much bigger clone, this may be a read error. V usage is TRBV6-5 and J usage is TRBJ2-1; D might be TRBD1 (6 bases). CDR3 length equals 14 residues. Trimming took off 1 base at V and 10 bases at J, with 14 bases between the two ends. The germline V gene encodes CDR1 MNHEY and CDR2 SVGAGI. The CDR3 loop reads CASSYYRDTGEQFF. CDR3 coding DNA: TGTGCCAGCAGTTACTACCGGGACACTGGGGAGCAGTTCTTC.